Only one count was recorded for the clone carrying this T cell receptor beta chain. This sample stems from a study of blood T cell repertoires in COVID-19. The CDR3 spans 18 residues. From germline, CDR1 is MGHRA and CDR2 YSYEKL. V gave up 1 base and J gave up 0 bases, with 16 bases separating them. The table came from immunoSEQ multiplex PCR; TCRdb's copy has only in-frame clones and leaves some out. The sample holds around 130,000 clones; around 87% are singletons and the top ten take about 3.6%. This TCR was recovered from a woman in her fifties or sixties with acute or convalescent COVID-19. The material sequenced was peripheral blood. V is TRBV4-1 and J is TRBJ2-4; D unclear. The CDR3 region is CASSQVERSLIAKNIQYF. Here the CDR3 DNA reads TGCGCCAGCAGCCAAGTAGAGAGGTCGCTAATAGCCAAAAACATTCAGTACTTC.